The 2 T cell receptor beta chains in this list originate from one sample, sequenced in a study of CD8 T cells in ankylosing spondylitis. TCRdb called the 5' RACE reads again in MiXCR, with one record for every CDR3 protein. The repertoire holds approximately 200,000 distinct CDR3 sequences, with around 13% as singletons. The material sequenced was blood, either unsorted or a sorted T cell fraction (not recorded which). The source is a male donor with ankylosing spondylitis or in good health (not recorded which).

This clonotype was recorded a few times. This CDR3 reads CASSSPTPRREGYTDTQYF. CDR3 sequence (DNA): TGTGCCAGCAGTTCTCCCACCCCCAGGCGGGAGGGATACACAGATACGCAGTATTTT. V usage is TRBV28 and J usage is TRBJ2-3, with 9 bases that match TRBD2. The CDR3 length is 19 residues. Germline CDR1 and CDR2: MDHEN and SYDVKM. V trimming: 4 bases; J trimming: 2 bases; junction bases outside the gene matches: 16. Supplemented by reference TRBV28 and TRBJ2-3, the full variable domain reads DVKVTQSSRYLVKRTGEKVFLECVQDMDHENMFWYRQDPGLGLRLIYFSYDVKMKEKGDIPEGYSVSREKKERFSLILESASTNQTSMYLCASSSPTPRREGYTDTQYFGPGTRLTVL.

The sample holds many counts of this clonotype. The V gene is TRBV4-2, the J gene TRBJ2-7; 7 positions agree with TRBD2. In germline, CDR1 is LGHNA, CDR2 YNFKEQ. The CDR3 consists of 14 residues. The V segment lost 3 bases and the J segment 4 bases; nucleotides outside the gene matches: 6. CDR3: CASSHRPGGYEQYF. The CDR3 DNA reads TGTGCCAGCAGCCATCGCCCCGGGGGGTACGAGCAGTACTTC.